Listed below are T cell receptor beta chains from one sample, sequenced in a study of early T cells in non-severe SARS-CoV-2 infection. MiXCR was run by TCRdb on the 5' RACE reads, yielding one entry per CDR3 protein. The sample shows 98,000 or so distinct CDR3 sequences, 12% of them seen only once. Sequenced input: whole blood. The receptor set was obtained from an adult who was a healthcare worker with PCR-confirmed SARS-CoV-2 infection or an uninfected control (not recorded which). Both conserved end residues are part of each CDR3. The order of the fields is J gene, V gene, D gene, clone size, CDR3 protein, CDR3 DNA. D genes are given only for firm matches. Expanded clones get a size class; other rows say once, few or many, or leave the size out.

TRBJ1-2 | TRBV14 | . | . | CASSQGSVYGYTF | TGTGCCAGCAGCCAAGGGTCAGTTTATGGCTACACCTTC
TRBJ2-5 | TRBV11-2 | . | few | CASSSGLGLKTQYF | TGTGCCAGCAGCTCCGGCCTCGGCCTTAAGACCCAGTACTTC
TRBJ1-2 | TRBV6-6 | . | few | CASSYGTDFNYGYTF | TGTGCCAGCAGTTACGGGACGGATTTTAACTATGGCTACACCTTC
TRBJ2-2 | TRBV11-3 | . | many | CASRPGPTGELFF | TGTGCCAGCAGACCCGGTCCCACCGGGGAGCTGTTTTTT
TRBJ2-3 | TRBV21-1 | . | . | CASSLGQGELNTQYF | TGTGCCAGCAGCCTGGGACAGGGGGAGTTGAATACGCAGTATTTT
TRBJ2-3 | TRBV5-1 | . | . | CASSLDSGTDTQYF | TGCGCCAGCAGCTTGGATAGCGGCACAGATACGCAGTATTTT
TRBJ1-2 | TRBV25-1 | . | many | CASSESTGHNNYGYTF | TGTGCCAGCAGTGAATCGACAGGCCACAACAACTATGGCTACACCTTC
TRBJ2-3 | TRBV28 | . | few | CATSVGTQYF | TGTGCCACCTCGGTGGGTACGCAGTATTTT
TRBJ1-3 | TRBV12-5 | . | many | CASGLVGLVDTIYF | TGTGCTAGTGGTTTGGTTGGGCTCGTCGACACCATATATTTT
TRBJ2-2 | TRBV15 | . | . | CATSREAHTGELFF | TGTGCCACCAGCAGAGAGGCGCACACCGGGGAGCTGTTTTTT
TRBJ1-1 | TRBV5-1 | . | many | CASSLVGSTEAFF | TGCGCCAGCAGCTTGGTGGGAAGTACTGAAGCTTTCTTT
TRBJ1-4 | TRBV7-9 | TRBD1 | . | CASSKDRIPTNEKLFF | TGTGCCAGCAGCAAGGACAGGATACCAACTAATGAAAAACTGTTTTTT
TRBJ2-2 | TRBV30 | . | few | CAWRVGGAGELFF | TGTGCCTGGAGGGTAGGGGGAGCCGGGGAGCTGTTTTTT
TRBJ1-1 | TRBV5-1 | . | few | CASSWATGPNTEAFF | TGCGCCAGCAGCTGGGCAACAGGCCCAAACACTGAAGCTTTCTTT
TRBJ1-1 | TRBV7-9 | . | many | CASSLGRLNTEAFF | TGTGCCAGCAGCTTGGGACGCTTGAACACTGAAGCTTTCTTT
TRBJ2-7 | TRBV4-1 | . | once | CASSQENGPSSYEQYF | TGCGCCAGCAGCCAAGAGAACGGGCCAAGCTCCTACGAGCAGTACTTC
TRBJ2-2 | TRBV25-1 | . | . | CASGWTGELFF | TGTGCCAGCGGGTGGACCGGGGAGCTGTTTTTT
TRBJ2-5 | TRBV10-3 | TRBD1 | many | CAISLGQAGETQYF | TGTGCCATCAGCCTTGGACAGGCGGGAGAGACCCAGTACTTC
TRBJ2-1 | TRBV20-1 | TRBD2 | few | CSARGQVGGEQFF | TGCAGTGCTAGAGGGCAGGTCGGGGGGGAGCAGTTCTTC
TRBJ2-3 | TRBV18 | . | few | CASSPQVDRGSDTQYF | TGTGCCAGCTCACCACAGGTCGACCGGGGATCAGATACGCAGTATTTT
TRBJ2-3 | TRBV5-4 | TRBD2 | . | CASSLESAGGRDTQYF | TGTGCCAGCAGCTTGGAATCGGCGGGGGGACGAGATACGCAGTATTTT
TRBJ2-1 | TRBV5-4 | TRBD2 | . | CASSLPPGLAGVYNEQFF | TGTGCCAGCAGCTTGCCCCCGGGACTAGCGGGAGTTTACAATGAGCAGTTCTTC
TRBJ2-1 | TRBV7-8 | TRBD2 | . | CASSFAGGGRVNEQFF | TGTGCCAGCAGCTTCGCCGGGGGGGGCAGAGTAAATGAGCAGTTCTTC
TRBJ1-5 | TRBV7-9 | . | many | CASSSAGTFNQPQHF | TGTGCCAGCAGCTCCGCCGGGACTTTTAATCAGCCCCAGCATTTT
TRBJ1-1 | TRBV5-6 | TRBD1 | . | CASSPPRKTGPMNTEAFF | TGTGCCAGCAGCCCGCCGCGTAAGACAGGGCCTATGAACACTGAAGCTTTCTTT
TRBJ2-3 | TRBV30 | TRBD1 | few | CAWNRQGTDTQYF | TGTGCCTGGAACAGACAGGGGACCGATACGCAGTATTTT
TRBJ2-3 | TRBV6-1 | . | . | CASSPTFGPTDTQYF | TGTGCCAGCAGCCCCACGTTCGGGCCCACAGATACGCAGTATTTT
TRBJ1-4 | TRBV30 | TRBD1 | . | CAWTTRQGREKLFF | TGTGCCTGGACTACGAGACAGGGACGGGAAAAACTGTTTTTT
TRBJ2-1 | TRBV9 | . | many | CASSETGFSYNEQFF | TGTGCCAGCAGCGAAACAGGGTTTTCCTACAATGAGCAGTTCTTC
TRBJ2-5 | TRBV20-1 | TRBD1 | few | CSARDPSGGVETQYF | TGCAGTGCTAGAGATCCCTCAGGGGGCGTGGAGACCCAGTACTTC
TRBJ2-3 | TRBV5-6 | . | few | CASSTQGTQYF | TGTGCCAGCAGCACCCAGGGTACGCAGTATTTT
TRBJ2-2 | TRBV20-1 | . | many | CSASGANTGELFF | TGCAGTGCTAGCGGGGCGAACACCGGGGAGCTGTTTTTT
TRBJ2-1 | TRBV7-6 | TRBD1 | few | CASSPGQIYNEQFF | TGTGCCAGCAGCCCGGGACAGATTTACAATGAGCAGTTCTTC
TRBJ2-3 | TRBV29-1 | TRBD2 | few | CSVASGGRVDTQYF | TGCAGCGTTGCTAGCGGGGGCCGTGTAGATACGCAGTATTTT
TRBJ2-1 | TRBV12-5 | . | few | CASGLSPDEQFF | TGTGCTAGTGGTTTGTCGCCAGACGAGCAGTTCTTC